These T cell receptor beta chains were read from a single sample in a study of blood T cell repertoires in COVID-19. Sequencing used immunoSEQ multiplex PCR; TCRdb keeps in-frame clones, though not all of them. Of 200,000 to 300,000 clones in the sample, 65% to 90% were seen once. The sample comprised PBMCs or T cells enriched from blood (not recorded which). These receptors were taken from a woman in her forties or fifties with acute COVID-19. Both conserved end residues are part of each CDR3. The D gene is left open where the match is weak.

J gene	D gene	V gene	CDR3 protein
TRBJ1-6	TRBD1	TRBV6-4	CASSEETGRSPLHF
TRBJ1-6	TRBD1	TRBV28	CASSLGTGRSSPLHF
TRBJ1-2	TRBD1	TRBV6-1	CASSDTFRTGGGYGYTF
TRBJ1-1	NA	TRBV19	CASSIIGGGPNTEAFF
TRBJ2-3	TRBD2	TRBV5-1	CATNPGTSGGTDTQYF
TRBJ1-6	NA	TRBV13	CASSFWQGSSPLHF
TRBJ2-2	TRBD2	TRBV19	CASSFSGGAGGELFF
TRBJ1-2	NA	TRBV27	CASGADYGYTF
TRBJ1-3	NA	TRBV7-9	CASSPPAVQGDTIYF
TRBJ1-2	NA	TRBV12-3/TRBV12-4	CASSLTGIGYTF
TRBJ1-3	NA	TRBV15	CATSRGSQATGNTIYF
TRBJ2-7	NA	TRBV18	CASSPDRPIYEQYF
TRBJ1-2	NA	TRBV6-5	CASNSPANYGYTF
TRBJ1-4	NA	TRBV7-9	CASSSNSGGKLFF
TRBJ2-7	NA	TRBV6-5	CASSTGIQAYEQYF
TRBJ1-5	TRBD1	TRBV27	CASSSRGTGNGQPQHF
TRBJ1-2	NA	TRBV5-6	CASSLLRGDGNGYTF
TRBJ1-1	NA	TRBV27	CASSLLNLQGDTEAFF